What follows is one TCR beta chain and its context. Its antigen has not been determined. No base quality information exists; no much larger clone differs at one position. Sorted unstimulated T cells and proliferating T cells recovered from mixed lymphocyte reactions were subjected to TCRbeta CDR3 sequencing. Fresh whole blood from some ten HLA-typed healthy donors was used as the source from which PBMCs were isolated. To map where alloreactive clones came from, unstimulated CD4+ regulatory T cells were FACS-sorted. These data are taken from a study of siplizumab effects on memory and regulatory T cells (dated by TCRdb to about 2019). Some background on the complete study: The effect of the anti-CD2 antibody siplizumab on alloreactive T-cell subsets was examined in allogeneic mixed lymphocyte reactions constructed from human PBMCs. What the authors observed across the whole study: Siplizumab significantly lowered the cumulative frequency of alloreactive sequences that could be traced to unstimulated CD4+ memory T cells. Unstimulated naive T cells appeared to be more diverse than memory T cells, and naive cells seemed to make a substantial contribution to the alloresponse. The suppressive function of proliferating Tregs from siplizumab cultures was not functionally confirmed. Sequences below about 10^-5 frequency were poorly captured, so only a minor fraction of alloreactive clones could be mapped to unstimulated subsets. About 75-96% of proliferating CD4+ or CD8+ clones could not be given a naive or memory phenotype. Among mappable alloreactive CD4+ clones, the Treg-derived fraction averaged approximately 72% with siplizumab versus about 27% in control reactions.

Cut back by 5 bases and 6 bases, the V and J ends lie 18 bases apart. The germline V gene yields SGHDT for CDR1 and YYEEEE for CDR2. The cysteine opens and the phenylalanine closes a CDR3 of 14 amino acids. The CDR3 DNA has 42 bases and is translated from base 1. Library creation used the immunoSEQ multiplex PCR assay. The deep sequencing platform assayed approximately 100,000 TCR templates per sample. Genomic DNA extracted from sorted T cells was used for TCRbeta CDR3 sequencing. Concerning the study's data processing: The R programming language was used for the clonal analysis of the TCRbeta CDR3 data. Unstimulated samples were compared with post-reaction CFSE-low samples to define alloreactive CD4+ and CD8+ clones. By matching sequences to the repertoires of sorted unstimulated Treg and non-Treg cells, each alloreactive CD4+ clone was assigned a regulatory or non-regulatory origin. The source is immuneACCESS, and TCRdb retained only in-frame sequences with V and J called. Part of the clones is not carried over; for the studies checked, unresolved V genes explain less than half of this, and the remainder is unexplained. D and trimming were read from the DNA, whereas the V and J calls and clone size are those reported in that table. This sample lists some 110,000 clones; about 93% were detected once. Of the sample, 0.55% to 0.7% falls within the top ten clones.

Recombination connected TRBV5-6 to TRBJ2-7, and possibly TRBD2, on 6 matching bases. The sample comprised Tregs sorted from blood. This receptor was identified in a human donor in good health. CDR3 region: CASSLPGGIGEQYF. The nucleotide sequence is TGTGCCAGCAGTTTACCCGGGGGAATTGGCGAGCAGTACTTC. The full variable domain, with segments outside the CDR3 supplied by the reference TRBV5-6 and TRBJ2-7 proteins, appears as DAGVTQSPTHLIKTRGQQVTLRCSPKSGHDTVSWYQQALGQGPQFIFQYYEEEERQRGNFPDRFSGHQFPNYSSELNVNALLLGDSALYLCASSLPGGIGEQYFGPGTRLTVT.